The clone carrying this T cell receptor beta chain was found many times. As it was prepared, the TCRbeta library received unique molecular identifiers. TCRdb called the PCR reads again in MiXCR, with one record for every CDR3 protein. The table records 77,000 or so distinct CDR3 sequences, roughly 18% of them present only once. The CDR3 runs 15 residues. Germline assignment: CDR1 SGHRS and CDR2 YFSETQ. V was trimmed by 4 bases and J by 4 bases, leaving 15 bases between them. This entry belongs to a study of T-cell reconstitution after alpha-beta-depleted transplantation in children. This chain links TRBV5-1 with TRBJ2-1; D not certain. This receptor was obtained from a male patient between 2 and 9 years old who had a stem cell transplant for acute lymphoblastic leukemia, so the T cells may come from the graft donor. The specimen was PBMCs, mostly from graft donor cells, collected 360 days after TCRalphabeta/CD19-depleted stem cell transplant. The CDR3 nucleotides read TGCGCCAGCAGCCCACGGTTAGCCCCTTACAATGAGCAGTTCTTC. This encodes CASSPRLAPYNEQFF.